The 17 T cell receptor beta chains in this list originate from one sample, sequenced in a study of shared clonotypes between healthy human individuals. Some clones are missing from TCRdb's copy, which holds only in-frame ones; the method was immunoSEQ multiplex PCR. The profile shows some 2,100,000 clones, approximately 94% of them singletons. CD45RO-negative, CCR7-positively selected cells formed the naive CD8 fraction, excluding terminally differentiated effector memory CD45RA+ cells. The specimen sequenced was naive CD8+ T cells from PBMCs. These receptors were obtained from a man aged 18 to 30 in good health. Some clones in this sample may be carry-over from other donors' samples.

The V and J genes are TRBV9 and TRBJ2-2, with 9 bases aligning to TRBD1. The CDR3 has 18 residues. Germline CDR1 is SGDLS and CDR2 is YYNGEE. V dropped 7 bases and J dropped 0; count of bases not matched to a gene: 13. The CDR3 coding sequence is TGTGCCAGCGCCGGGACAGGGACATTTGTTACGAACACCGGGGAGCTGTTTTTT. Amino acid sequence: CASAGTGTFVTNTGELFF.

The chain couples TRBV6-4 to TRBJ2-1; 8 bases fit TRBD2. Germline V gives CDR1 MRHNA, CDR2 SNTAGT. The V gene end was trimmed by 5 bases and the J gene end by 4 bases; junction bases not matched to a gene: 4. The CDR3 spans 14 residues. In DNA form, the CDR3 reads TGTGCCAGCAGTCTCCGGGAGGGGTACAATGAGCAGTTCTTC. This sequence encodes CASSLREGYNEQFF.

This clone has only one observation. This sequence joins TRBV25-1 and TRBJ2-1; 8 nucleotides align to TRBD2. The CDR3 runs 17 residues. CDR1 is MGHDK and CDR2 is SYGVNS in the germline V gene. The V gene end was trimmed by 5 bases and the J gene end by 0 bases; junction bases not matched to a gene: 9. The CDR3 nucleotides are TGTGCCAGCAGTTCAGTTAGCGGGATTTACTCCTACAATGAGCAGTTCTTC. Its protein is CASSSVSGIYSYNEQFF. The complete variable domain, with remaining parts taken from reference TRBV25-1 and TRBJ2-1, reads EADIYQTPRYLVIGTGKKITLECSQTMGHDKMYWYQQDPGMELHLIHYSYGVNSTEKGDLSSESTVSRIRTEHFPLTLESARPSHTSQYLCASSSVSGIYSYNEQFFGPGTRLTVL.

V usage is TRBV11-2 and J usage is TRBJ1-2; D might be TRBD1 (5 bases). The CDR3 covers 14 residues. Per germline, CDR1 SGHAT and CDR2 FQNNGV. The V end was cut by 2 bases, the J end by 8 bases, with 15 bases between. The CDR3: CASSLYMTAGGYTF. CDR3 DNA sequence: TGTGCCAGCAGCTTATATATGACAGCGGGGGGCTACACCTTC.

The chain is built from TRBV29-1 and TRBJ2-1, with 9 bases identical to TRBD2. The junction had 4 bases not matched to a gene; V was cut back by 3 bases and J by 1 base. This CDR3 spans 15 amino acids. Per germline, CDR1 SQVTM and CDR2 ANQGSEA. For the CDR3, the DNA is TGCAGCGTTGAGAGCGGGAGGTATTCCTACAATGAGCAGTTCTTC. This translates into CSVESGRYSYNEQFF.

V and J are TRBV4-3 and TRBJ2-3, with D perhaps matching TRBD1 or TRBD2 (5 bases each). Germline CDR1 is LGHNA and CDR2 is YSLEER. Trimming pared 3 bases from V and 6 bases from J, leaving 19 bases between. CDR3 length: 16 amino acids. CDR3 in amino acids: CASSQALAVWGDTQYF. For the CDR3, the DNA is TGCGCCAGCAGCCAGGCATTAGCAGTTTGGGGGGATACGCAGTATTTT.

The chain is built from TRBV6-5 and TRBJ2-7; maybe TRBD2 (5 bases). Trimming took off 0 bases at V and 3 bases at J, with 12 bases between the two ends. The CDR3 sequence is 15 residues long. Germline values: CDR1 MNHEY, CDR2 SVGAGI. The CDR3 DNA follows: TGTGCCAGCAGTTACTCTCGTTTTGGGAGCTACGAGCAGTACTTC. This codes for CASSYSRFGSYEQYF.

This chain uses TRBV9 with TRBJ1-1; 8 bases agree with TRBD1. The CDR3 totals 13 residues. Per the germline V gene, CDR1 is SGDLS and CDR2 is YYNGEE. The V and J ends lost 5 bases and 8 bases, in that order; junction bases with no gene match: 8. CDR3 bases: TGTGCCAGCAGAGCGACAGGGGTGGGGGAAGCTTTCTTT. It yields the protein CASRATGVGEAFF.

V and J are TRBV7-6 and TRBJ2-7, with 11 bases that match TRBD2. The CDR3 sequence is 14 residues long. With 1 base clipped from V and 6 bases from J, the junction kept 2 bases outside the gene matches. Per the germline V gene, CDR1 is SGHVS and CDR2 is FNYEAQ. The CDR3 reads CASSLVLAGGEQYF. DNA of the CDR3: TGTGCCAGCAGCTTAGTCCTAGCGGGAGGCGAGCAGTACTTC.

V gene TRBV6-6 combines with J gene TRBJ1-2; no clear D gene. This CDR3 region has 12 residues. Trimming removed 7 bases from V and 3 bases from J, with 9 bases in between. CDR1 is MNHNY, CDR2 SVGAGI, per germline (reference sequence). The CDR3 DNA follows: TGTGCCAGCACTGAGGCGGACTATGGCTACACCTTC. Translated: CASTEADYGYTF.

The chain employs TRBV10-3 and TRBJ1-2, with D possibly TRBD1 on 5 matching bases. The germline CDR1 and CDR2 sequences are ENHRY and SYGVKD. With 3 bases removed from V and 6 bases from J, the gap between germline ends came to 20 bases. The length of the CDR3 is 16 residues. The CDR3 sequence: CAISDPVGGKLHGYTF. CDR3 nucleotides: TGTGCCATCAGTGACCCGGTGGGGGGAAAGCTCCATGGCTACACCTTC.

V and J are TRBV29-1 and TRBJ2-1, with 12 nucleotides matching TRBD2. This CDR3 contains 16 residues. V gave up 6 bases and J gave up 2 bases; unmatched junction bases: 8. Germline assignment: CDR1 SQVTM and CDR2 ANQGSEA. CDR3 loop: CSVLGLAGSPYNEQFF. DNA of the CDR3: TGCAGCGTACTAGGACTAGCGGGATCCCCCTACAATGAGCAGTTCTTC.

The CDR3 sequence: CASSDSGDSNQPQHF. The CDR3 DNA is TGCGCCAGCAGTGATTCTGGAGATAGCAATCAGCCCCAGCATTTT. J is TRBJ1-5 and V is TRBV10-2; D uncertain. V shed 3 bases and J shed 0 bases, with 9 bases lying between them. Germline lookup yields CDR1 WSHSY and CDR2 SAAADI. The CDR3 runs to 15 residues.

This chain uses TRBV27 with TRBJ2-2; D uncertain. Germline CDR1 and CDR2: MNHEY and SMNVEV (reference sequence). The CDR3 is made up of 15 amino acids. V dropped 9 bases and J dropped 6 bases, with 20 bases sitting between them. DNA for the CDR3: TGTGCCAGTAGATGGCTCAACTCCTTGGCCGGGGAGCTGTTTTTT. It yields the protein CASRWLNSLAGELFF.

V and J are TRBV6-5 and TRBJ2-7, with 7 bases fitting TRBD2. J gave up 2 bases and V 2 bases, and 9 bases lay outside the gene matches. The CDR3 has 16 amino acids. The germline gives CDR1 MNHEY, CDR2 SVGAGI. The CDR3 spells CASSYGGGRAPYEQYF. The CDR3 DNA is TGTGCCAGCAGTTACGGGGGGGGGAGGGCCCCCTACGAGCAGTACTTC.

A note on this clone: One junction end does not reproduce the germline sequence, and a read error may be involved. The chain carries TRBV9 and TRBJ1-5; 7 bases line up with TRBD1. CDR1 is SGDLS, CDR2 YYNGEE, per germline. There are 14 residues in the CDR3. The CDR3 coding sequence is TGTGCCAGCAGTATATGGGACAGCACTCAGCCCCAGCATTTT. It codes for CASSIWDSTQPQHF. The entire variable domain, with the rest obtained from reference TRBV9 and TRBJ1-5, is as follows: DSGVTQTPKHLITATGQRVTLRCSPRSGDLSVYWYQQSLDQGLQFLIQYYNGEERAKGNILERFSAQQFPDLHSELNLSSLELGDSALYFCASSIWDSTQPQHFGDGTRLSIL.

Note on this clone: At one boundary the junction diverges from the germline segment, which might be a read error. The CDR3 spells CASSLLDRASSNQPQHF. Here the CDR3 DNA reads TGTGCCAGCAGCTTATTGGACAGGGCCTCTAGCAATCAGCCCCAGCATTTT. The chain is built from TRBV28 and TRBJ1-5, with 8 bases identical to TRBD1. The germline V gene encodes CDR1 MDHEN and CDR2 SYDVKM. The CDR3 contains 17 residues. Full variable domain (outside the CDR3, taken from reference TRBV28 and TRBJ1-5): DVKVTQSSRYLVKRTGEKVFLECVQDMDHENMFWYRQDPGLGLRLIYFSYDVKMKEKGDIPEGYSVSREKKERFSLILESASTNQTSMYLCASSLLDRASSNQPQHFGDGTRLSIL.